This TCR beta chain derives from a study of lymphopenia after photon versus proton radiotherapy. Study-level findings and limits: Proton therapy kept repertoires fairly stable, unlike photons, which gained effector/memory cells.

TCRdb's table, derived via immunoSEQ multiplex PCR, lists solely in-frame clones and lacks some. The sample records 150,000 to 200,000 clones, approximately 86% being singletons. V lost 5 bases and J 8 bases, leaving 14 bases between the germline ends. This CDR3 is 13 amino acids long. Germline V gene sequence: CDR1 SGHRS, CDR2 YFSETQ. Note on this clone: No antigen is known for it.

The sequence was collected from a man aged 45-65 years with gastric cancer. The gene calls are TRBV5-1 and TRBJ2-4; weak D call: TRBD1 (6 bases). The source was peripheral blood, collected from a patient treated with photon-based radiotherapy. CDR3 protein: CASRQGGKDIQYF. The CDR3 region has the DNA TGCGCCAGCAGACAGGGTGGAAAGGACATTCAGTACTTC.